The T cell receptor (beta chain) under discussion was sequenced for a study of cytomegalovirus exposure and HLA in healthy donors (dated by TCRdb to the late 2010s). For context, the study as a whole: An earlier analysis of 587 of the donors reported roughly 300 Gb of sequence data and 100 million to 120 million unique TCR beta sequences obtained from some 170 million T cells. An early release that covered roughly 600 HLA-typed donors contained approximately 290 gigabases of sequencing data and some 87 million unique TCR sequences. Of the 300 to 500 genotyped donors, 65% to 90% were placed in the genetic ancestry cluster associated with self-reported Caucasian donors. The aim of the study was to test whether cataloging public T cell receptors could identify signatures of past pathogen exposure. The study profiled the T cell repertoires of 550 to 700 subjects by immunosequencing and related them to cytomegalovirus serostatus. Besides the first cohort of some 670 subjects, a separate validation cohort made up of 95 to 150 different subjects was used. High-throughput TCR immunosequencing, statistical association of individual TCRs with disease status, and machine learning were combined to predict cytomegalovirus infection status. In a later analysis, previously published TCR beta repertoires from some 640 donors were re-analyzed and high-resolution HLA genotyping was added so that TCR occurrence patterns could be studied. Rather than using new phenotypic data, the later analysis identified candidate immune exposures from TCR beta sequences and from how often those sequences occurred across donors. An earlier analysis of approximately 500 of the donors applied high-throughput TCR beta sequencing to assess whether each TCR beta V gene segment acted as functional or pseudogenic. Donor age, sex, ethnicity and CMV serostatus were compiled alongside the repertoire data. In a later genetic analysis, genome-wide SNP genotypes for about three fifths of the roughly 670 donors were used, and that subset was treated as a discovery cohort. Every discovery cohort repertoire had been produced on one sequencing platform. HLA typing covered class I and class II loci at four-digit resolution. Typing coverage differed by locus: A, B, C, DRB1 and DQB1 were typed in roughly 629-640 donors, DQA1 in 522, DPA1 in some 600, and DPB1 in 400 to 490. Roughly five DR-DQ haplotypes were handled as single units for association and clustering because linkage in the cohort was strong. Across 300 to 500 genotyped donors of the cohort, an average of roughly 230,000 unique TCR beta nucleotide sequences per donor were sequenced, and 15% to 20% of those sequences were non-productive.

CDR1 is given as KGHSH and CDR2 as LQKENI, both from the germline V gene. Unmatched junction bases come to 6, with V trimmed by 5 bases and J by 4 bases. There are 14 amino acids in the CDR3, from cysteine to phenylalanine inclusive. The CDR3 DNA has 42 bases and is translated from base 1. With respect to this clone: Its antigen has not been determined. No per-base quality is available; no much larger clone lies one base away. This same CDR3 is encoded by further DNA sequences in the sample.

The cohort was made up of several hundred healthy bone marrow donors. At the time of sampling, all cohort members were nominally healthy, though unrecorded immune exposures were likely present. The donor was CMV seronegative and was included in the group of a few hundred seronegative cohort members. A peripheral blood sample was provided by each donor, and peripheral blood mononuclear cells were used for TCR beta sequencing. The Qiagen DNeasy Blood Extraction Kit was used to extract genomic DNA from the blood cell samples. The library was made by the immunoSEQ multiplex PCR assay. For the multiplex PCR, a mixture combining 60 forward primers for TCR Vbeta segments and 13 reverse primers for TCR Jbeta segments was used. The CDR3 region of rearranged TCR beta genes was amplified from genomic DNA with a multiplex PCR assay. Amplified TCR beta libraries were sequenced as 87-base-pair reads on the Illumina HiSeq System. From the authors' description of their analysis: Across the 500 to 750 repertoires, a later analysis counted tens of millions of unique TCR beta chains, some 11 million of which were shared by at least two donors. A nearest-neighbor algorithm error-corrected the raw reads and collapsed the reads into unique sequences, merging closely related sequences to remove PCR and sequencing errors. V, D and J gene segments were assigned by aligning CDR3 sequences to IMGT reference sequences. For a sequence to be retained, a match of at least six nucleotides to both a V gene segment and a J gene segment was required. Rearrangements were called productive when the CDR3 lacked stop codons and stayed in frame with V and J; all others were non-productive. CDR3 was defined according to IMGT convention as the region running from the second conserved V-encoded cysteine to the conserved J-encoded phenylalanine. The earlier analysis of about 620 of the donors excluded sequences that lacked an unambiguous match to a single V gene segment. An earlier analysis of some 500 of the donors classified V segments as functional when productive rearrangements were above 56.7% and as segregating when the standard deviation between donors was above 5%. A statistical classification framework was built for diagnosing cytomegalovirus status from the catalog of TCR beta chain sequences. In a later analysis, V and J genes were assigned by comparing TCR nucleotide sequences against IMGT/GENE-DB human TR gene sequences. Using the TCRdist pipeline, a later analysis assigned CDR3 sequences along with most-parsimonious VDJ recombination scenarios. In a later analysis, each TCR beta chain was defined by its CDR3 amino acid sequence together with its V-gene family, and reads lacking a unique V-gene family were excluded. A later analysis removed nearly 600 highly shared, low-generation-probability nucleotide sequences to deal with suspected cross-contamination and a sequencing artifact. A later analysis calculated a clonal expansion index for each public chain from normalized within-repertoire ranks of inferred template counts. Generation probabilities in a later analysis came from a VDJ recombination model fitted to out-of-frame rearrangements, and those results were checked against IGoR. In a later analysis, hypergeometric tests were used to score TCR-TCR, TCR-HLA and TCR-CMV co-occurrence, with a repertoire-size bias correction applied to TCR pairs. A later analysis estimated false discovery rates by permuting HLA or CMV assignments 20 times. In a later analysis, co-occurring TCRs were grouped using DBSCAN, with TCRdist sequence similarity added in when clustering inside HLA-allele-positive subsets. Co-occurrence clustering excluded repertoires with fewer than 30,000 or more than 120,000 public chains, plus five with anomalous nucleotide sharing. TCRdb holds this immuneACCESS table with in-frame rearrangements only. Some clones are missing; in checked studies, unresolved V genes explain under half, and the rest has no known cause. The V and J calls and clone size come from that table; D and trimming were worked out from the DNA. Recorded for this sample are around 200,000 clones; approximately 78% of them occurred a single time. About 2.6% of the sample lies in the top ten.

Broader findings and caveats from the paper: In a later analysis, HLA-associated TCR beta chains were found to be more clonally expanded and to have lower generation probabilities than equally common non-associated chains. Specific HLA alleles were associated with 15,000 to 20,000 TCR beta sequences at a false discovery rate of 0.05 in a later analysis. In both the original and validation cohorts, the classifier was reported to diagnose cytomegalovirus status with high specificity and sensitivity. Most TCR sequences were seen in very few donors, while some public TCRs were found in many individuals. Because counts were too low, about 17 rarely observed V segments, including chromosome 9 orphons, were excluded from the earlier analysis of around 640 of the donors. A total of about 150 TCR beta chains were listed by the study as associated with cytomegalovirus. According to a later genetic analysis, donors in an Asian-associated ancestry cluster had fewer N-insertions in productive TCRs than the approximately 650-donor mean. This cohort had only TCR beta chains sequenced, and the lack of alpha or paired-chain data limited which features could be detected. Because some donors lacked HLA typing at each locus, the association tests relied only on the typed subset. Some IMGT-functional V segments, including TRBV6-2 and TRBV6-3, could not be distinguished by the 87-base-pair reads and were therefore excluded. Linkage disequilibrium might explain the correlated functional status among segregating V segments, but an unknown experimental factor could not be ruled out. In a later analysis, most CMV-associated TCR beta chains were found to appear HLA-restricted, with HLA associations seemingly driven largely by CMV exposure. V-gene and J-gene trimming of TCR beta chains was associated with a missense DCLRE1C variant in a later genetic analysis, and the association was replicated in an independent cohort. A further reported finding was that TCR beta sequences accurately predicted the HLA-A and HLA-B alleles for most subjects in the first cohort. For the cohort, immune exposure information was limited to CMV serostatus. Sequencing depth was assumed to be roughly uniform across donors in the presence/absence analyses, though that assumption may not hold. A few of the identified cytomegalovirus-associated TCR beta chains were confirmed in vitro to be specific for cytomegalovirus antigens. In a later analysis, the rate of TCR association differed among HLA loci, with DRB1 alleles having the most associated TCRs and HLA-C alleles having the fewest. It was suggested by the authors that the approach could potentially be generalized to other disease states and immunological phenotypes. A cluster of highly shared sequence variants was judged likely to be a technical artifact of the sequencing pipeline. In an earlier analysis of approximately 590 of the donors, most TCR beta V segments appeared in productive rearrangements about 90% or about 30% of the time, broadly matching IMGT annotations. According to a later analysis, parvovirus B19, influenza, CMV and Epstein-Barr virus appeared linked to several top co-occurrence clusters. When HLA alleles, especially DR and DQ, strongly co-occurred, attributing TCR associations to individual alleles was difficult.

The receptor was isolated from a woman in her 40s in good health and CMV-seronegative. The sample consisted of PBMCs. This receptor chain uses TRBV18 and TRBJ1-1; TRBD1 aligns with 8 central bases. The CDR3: CASSSTDRATEAFF. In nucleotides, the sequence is TGTGCCAGCTCATCCACGGACAGGGCCACTGAAGCTTTCTTT.